The 28 T cell receptor beta chains listed next were all sequenced from one sample in a study of blood T cell repertoires in COVID-19. Repertoires were generated with immunoSEQ multiplex PCR, while TCRdb's copy carries only in-frame clones and drops some. The sample records about 200,000 clones, around 81% being singletons. Sequenced material: peripheral blood. These receptor sequences come from a man aged 55 to 70 with COVID-19, enrolled during active disease.

This clone has just a few counts. V is TRBV11-1 and J is TRBJ2-2; D gene unclear. V lost 2 bases, J lost 0 bases, and 7 bases lay in between. This CDR3 comprises 15 residues. Germline V lookup: CDR1 SGHAT, CDR2 FQDESV (reference sequence). CDR3 protein: CASSLTLANTGELFF. CDR3 DNA: TGTGCCAGCAGCTTAACTCTAGCGAACACCGGGGAGCTGTTTTTT.

Written as DNA, the CDR3 is TGTGCCAGCAGCTGGACAGGGGCCGGGGAGCTGTTTTTT. This gives the protein CASSWTGAGELFF. The genes are TRBV11-2 and TRBJ2-2, with TRBD1 identical over 9 bases. Germline trimming cut 4 bases from V and 6 bases from J; bases unmatched to any gene: 0. In germline, CDR1 is SGHAT, CDR2 FQNNGV. This CDR3 region has 13 residues. The full variable domain, with the rest looked up from reference TRBV11-2 and TRBJ2-2, is EAGVAQSPRYKIIEKRQSVAFWCNPISGHATLYWYQQILGQGPKLLIQFQNNGVVDDSQLPKDRFSAERLKGVDSTLKIQPAKLEDSAVYLCASSWTGAGELFFGEGSRLTVL.

The chain carries TRBV5-1 and TRBJ2-5, with TRBD2 matching over 10 bases. The germline V gene encodes CDR1 SGHRS and CDR2 YFSETQ. CDR3 length equals 17 residues. The V segment lost 3 bases and the J segment 5 bases; nucleotides outside the gene matches: 13. DNA for the CDR3: TGCGCCAGCAGCTGGGGCGGAGCGGGAGGGCTCGGGGAGACCCAGTACTTC. Protein sequence: CASSWGGAGGLGETQYF.

This clone was detected only a few times. Other nucleotide sequences in the sample specify the same CDR3. This chain links TRBV3-1 (or the pseudogene TRBV3-2) with TRBJ1-1, with D uncertain. Germline V CDR1 and CDR2: LGHDT, YNNKEL (reference sequence). The V and J ends lost 3 bases and 1 base respectively, with 9 bases between them. The length of the CDR3 is 14 residues. This CDR3 reads CASSQRTANTEAFF. The CDR3 nucleotides are TGTGCCAGCAGCCAGAGAACAGCGAACACTGAAGCTTTCTTT.

This rearrangement joins TRBV5-5 to TRBJ2-1, with D possibly matching TRBD1 (6 bases). The CDR3 totals 15 residues. Trimming took off 4 bases at V and 0 bases at J, with 11 bases between the two ends. Germline V gene lookup returns CDR1 SGHKS and CDR2 YYEKEE (reference sequence). The CDR3 region has the DNA TGTGCCAGCAGCACGACGGACAGCTCCTACAATGAGCAGTTCTTC. Its protein product is CASSTTDSSYNEQFF.

The gene calls are TRBV18 and TRBJ2-7, with D possibly matching TRBD2 (5 bases). The germline V gene encodes CDR1 KGHSH and CDR2 LQKENI. This CDR3 region has 13 residues. The germline V and J ends were trimmed by 4 bases and 3 bases, with 10 bases remaining between them. The CDR3 coding sequence is TGTGCCAGCTCACTTAGCCGGGACTACGAGCAGTACTTC. Translating gives CASSLSRDYEQYF.

The chain couples TRBV6-1 to TRBJ1-5; 11 nucleotides align to TRBD1. This CDR3 comprises 17 residues. CDR1 and CDR2 (germline): MNHNS, SASEGT. Trimming cost V 4 bases and J 3 bases; bases outside gene matches: 8. The CDR3 DNA reads TGTGCCAGCAGTGCAGCCCGGACAGGGGGCGACAATCAGCCCCAGCATTTT. Residues: CASSAARTGGDNQPQHF.

The chain carries TRBV28 and TRBJ2-1; 10 nucleotides line up with TRBD2. Unmatched junction bases numbered 2, after V lost 5 bases and J lost 7 bases. CDR1 is MDHEN and CDR2 is SYDVKM in the germline V gene. CDR3 length: 13 amino acids. The CDR3 coding sequence is TGTGCCAGCAGTGCGGGACTAGCGAATGAGCAGTTCTTC. Encoded protein: CASSAGLANEQFF.

V and J are TRBV6-5 and TRBJ2-3; 7 positions agree with TRBD1. Unmatched junction bases numbered 6, after V lost 6 bases and J lost 0 bases. This CDR3 region has 15 residues. CDR1 MNHEY and CDR2 SVGAGI come from the germline V gene. The CDR3 spells CASRTGQASTDTQYF. In nucleotides, the CDR3 is TGTGCCAGCAGAACCGGACAGGCGAGCACAGATACGCAGTATTTT.

The chain uses TRBV6-2 or TRBV6-3 and TRBJ1-3; TRBD1 aligns across 10 bases. Germline values: CDR1 MNHEY, CDR2 SVGEGT. J gave up 2 bases and V 5 bases, and 6 bases lay outside the gene matches. This CDR3 is 16 amino acids long. CDR3 loop: CASSPRGTGAGNTIYF. In DNA, the CDR3 is TGTGCCAGCAGTCCCAGAGGGACAGGGGCTGGAAACACCATATATTTT.

The V gene is TRBV28, the J gene TRBJ2-5; D is unresolved. The length of the CDR3 is 13 residues. Trimming left V 5 bases short and J 5 bases short, with 12 bases between. The germline CDR1 and CDR2 sequences are MDHEN and SYDVKM. CDR3 amino acids: CASSLVTRETQYF. CDR3 bases: TGTGCCAGCAGTCTAGTTACGCGGGAGACCCAGTACTTC.

This chain joins TRBV19 and TRBJ1-1; possibly TRBD1 for D (6 bases). Trimming left V 5 bases short and J 0 bases short, with 10 bases between. Germline V CDR1 and CDR2: LNHDA, SQIVND (reference sequence). The CDR3 is 14 amino acids. CDR3 sequence: CASSFGTLNTEAFF. The DNA of the CDR3 is TGTGCCAGTAGTTTCGGGACATTGAACACTGAAGCTTTCTTT.

The genes are TRBV11-2 and TRBJ2-1; 7 bases fit TRBD2. The germline gives CDR1 SGHAT, CDR2 FQNNGV. The CDR3 has 13 amino acids. V lost 5 bases, J lost 6 bases, and 4 bases stayed unmatched. The CDR3 region is CASSPTSLNEQFF. DNA of the CDR3: TGTGCCAGCAGCCCGACTAGCCTCAATGAGCAGTTCTTC. Filled out from reference TRBV11-2 and TRBJ2-1, the complete variable domain reads EAGVAQSPRYKIIEKRQSVAFWCNPISGHATLYWYQQILGQGPKLLIQFQNNGVVDDSQLPKDRFSAERLKGVDSTLKIQPAKLEDSAVYLCASSPTSLNEQFFGPGTRLTVL.

In regard to this clone: The same CDR3 is also encoded by other DNA sequences in this sample. V and J are TRBV28 and TRBJ1-1, with no clear D. CDR3 length: 13 residues. Germline assignment: CDR1 MDHEN and CDR2 SYDVKM. Deletions cut 3 bases from V and 1 base from J, with 6 bases between. In DNA, the CDR3 is TGTGCCAGCAGTTTCCCGGGGAACACTGAAGCTTTCTTT. As protein: CASSFPGNTEAFF.

The DNA of the CDR3 is TGTGCCAGCAGCCACCTAGTTAGCGGGGCAAGCTCCTACAATGAGCAGTTCTTC. Translated, it gives CASSHLVSGASSYNEQFF. This rearrangement joins TRBV3-1 (or the pseudogene TRBV3-2) to TRBJ2-1; TRBD2 matches at 8 bases. J lost 0 bases, V lost 3 bases, and 10 bases had no gene match. This CDR3 contains 18 residues. Germline CDR1 reads LGHDT; CDR2 reads YNNKEL (reference sequence).

This chain joins TRBV6-5 and TRBJ2-7, with TRBD1 matching 8 bases. This CDR3 contains 14 residues. V was pared by 2 bases and J by 3 bases, with 3 bases of the junction left unmatched. Germline lookup yields CDR1 MNHEY and CDR2 SVGAGI. CDR3 region: CASSYRDRGYEQYF. CDR3 in DNA: TGTGCCAGCAGTTACCGAGACAGGGGCTACGAGCAGTACTTC.

This clone has only one observation. The rearrangement joins TRBV18 to TRBJ2-3, with 8 bases matching TRBD2. The length of the CDR3 is 16 residues. With V trimmed by 3 bases and J by 0 bases, 5 bases remained unmatched. Germline CDR1 and CDR2: KGHSH and LQKENI. The CDR3 DNA sequence: TGTGCCAGCTCACCTCTAGCGGGCCAGAGCACAGATACGCAGTATTTT. The encoded protein is CASSPLAGQSTDTQYF. Based on the CDR3 plus reference TRBV18 and TRBJ2-3, the full variable domain is NAGVMQNPRHLVRRRGQEARLRCSPMKGHSHVYWYRQLPEEGLKFMVYLQKENIIDESGMPKERFSAEFPKEGPSILRIQQVVRGDSAAYFCASSPLAGQSTDTQYFGPGTRLTVL.

The rearrangement links TRBV28 to TRBJ2-7, with TRBD1 matching over 12 bases. The CDR3 loop spans 15 amino acids. The ends lost 3 bases at V and 3 bases at J; junction bases unmatched: 3. The V gene's germline CDR1 is MDHEN and CDR2 SYDVKM. The CDR3 reads CASSLRDRGLYEQYF. The CDR3 bases are TGTGCCAGCAGTTTGAGGGACAGGGGGCTCTACGAGCAGTACTTC.

This clone was detected only a few times. The chain links TRBV4-2 to TRBJ1-6, with 10 bases fitting TRBD1. The V gene end was trimmed by 4 bases and the J gene end by 8 bases; junction bases not matched to a gene: 5. This CDR3 comprises 15 residues. Germline CDR1 is LGHNA and CDR2 is YNFKEQ. This CDR3 reads CASSPRTGGDSPLHF. CDR3 DNA: TGTGCCAGCAGCCCGAGGACAGGGGGGGATTCACCCCTCCACTTT.

J is TRBJ1-3 and V is TRBV30; 7 nucleotides match TRBD1. The CDR3 loop spans 14 amino acids. CDR1 and CDR2 from the germline V gene are GTSNPN and SVGIG (reference sequence). Trimming took 5 bases from V and 3 from J; bases not matched to a gene: 7. CDR3 DNA: TGTGCCTGGGGATCGACAGGGAATGGAAACACCATATATTTT. Amino acid sequence: CAWGSTGNGNTIYF.

In this sample, this clone turned up once. This rearrangement joins TRBV28 to TRBJ1-5; D might be TRBD1 (6 bases). The CDR3 is 14 amino acids. Deletions cut 5 bases from V and 6 bases from J, with 14 bases between. Germline CDR1 reads MDHEN; CDR2 reads SYDVKM. Here the CDR3 reads CASSPTGPGQPQHF. CDR3 DNA sequence: TGTGCCAGCAGTCCAACAGGGCCGGGTCAGCCCCAGCATTTT.

The chain recombines TRBV7-9 with TRBJ2-7, with D possibly matching TRBD1 (5 bases). The germline V and J ends were trimmed by 3 bases and 6 bases, with 15 bases remaining between them. Germline-derived CDR1 and CDR2 are SEHNR and FQNEAQ (reference sequence). The CDR3 consists of 14 residues. This chain's CDR3 is CASSFGRATFEQYF. DNA of the CDR3: TGTGCCAGCAGCTTCGGCAGGGCTACCTTCGAGCAGTACTTC. The variable domain in full, with the rest retrieved from reference TRBV7-9 and TRBJ2-7, is DTGVSQNPRHKITKRGQNVTFRCDPISEHNRLYWYRQTLGQGPEFLTYFQNEAQLEKSRLLSDRFSAERPKGSFSTLEIQRTEQGDSAMYLCASSFGRATFEQYFGPGTRLTVT.

The gene calls are TRBV7-2 and TRBJ2-5; 7 bases are a match to TRBD1. Germline CDR1 and CDR2: SGHTA and FQGNSA. The CDR3 runs 13 residues. The V segment lost 5 bases and the J segment 5 bases; nucleotides outside the gene matches: 5. Here the CDR3 reads CASSTRGRETQYF. The CDR3 DNA is TGTGCCAGCAGCACTAGGGGGCGGGAGACCCAGTACTTC.

In this sample, this clone turned up once. The same CDR3 can be traced to other DNA sequences in this sample. The V gene is TRBV18, the J gene TRBJ1-5; 11 bases match TRBD1. This CDR3 has 15 residues. Germline V gene data show CDR1 as KGHSH and CDR2 as LQKENI. V lost 6 bases, J lost 4 bases, and 5 bases stayed unmatched. This CDR3 is CASSPGQGANQPQHF. Here the CDR3 DNA reads TGTGCCAGCTCCCCAGGACAGGGGGCAAATCAGCCCCAGCATTTT. The entire variable domain, with the rest obtained from reference TRBV18 and TRBJ1-5, is as follows: NAGVMQNPRHLVRRRGQEARLRCSPMKGHSHVYWYRQLPEEGLKFMVYLQKENIIDESGMPKERFSAEFPKEGPSILRIQQVVRGDSAAYFCASSPGQGANQPQHFGDGTRLSIL.

J is TRBJ1-4 and V is TRBV7-9; D gene unclear. This CDR3 contains 14 residues. Germline CDR1 is SEHNR and CDR2 is FQNEAQ (reference sequence). Trimming shortened V by 4 bases and J by 2 bases, and 8 bases separated the two germline ends. The CDR3 bases are TGTGCCAGCAGCTCCGTTTCCACTAATGAAAAACTGTTTTTT. Translating it yields CASSSVSTNEKLFF.

V usage is TRBV29-1 and J usage is TRBJ1-1; D possibly corresponds to TRBD1 (6 bases). The germline V gene encodes CDR1 SQVTM and CDR2 ANQGSEA. V lost 6 bases to trimming and J lost 2 bases, with 13 bases between them. The CDR3 consists of 13 residues. The CDR3 region has the DNA TGCAGCGTCGTGCTGGACAGAAACACTGAAGCTTTCTTT. Protein: CSVVLDRNTEAFF.

This rearrangement joins TRBV7-8 to TRBJ1-1; D gene uncertain. V lost 5 bases and J 7 bases, leaving 11 bases between the germline ends. This CDR3 has 12 residues. Germline values: CDR1 SGHVS, CDR2 FQNEAQ. CDR3 DNA sequence: TGTGCCAGCAGCATTACGGAGCATGAAGCTTTCTTT. It yields the protein CASSITEHEAFF.

The V and J genes are TRBV4-1 and TRBJ1-6; D unresolved. Deletions cut 6 bases from V and 3 bases from J, with 9 bases between. The CDR3 spans 14 residues. Looked up from germline, CDR1 is MGHRA and CDR2 is YSYEKL. CDR3 amino acids: CASRTEVYNSPLHF. As DNA, the CDR3 is TGCGCCAGCAGAACAGAAGTCTATAATTCACCCCTCCACTTT.